Listed below are T cell receptor beta chains from one sample, sequenced in a study of lymphopenia after photon versus proton radiotherapy. The repertoire was sequenced with immunoSEQ multiplex PCR; TCRdb's copy has only in-frame clones and lacks some. The table lists roughly 30,000 clones, approximately 90% of them singletons. The sample consisted of peripheral blood, taken from a patient treated with proton-based radiotherapy. The receptors shown here come from a woman aged 55-70 years with cholangiocarcinoma. Some clones in this sample may be carry-over from other donors' samples. CDR3s leave out the opening cysteine and the closing phenylalanine or tryptophan. The D gene is left open where the match is weak. Size values are once, few and many counts, or a class for expanded clones, and some rows have none.

-,TRBV5-6,-,TRBJ1-1,ASSLGVIMNTEAF
TRBD2,TRBV2,-,TRBJ2-7,ASALGGGATYEQY
-,TRBV30,-,TRBJ2-2,AWSVLVTGELF
-,TRBV2,-,TRBJ1-3,ASSVQVGTGNTIY
TRBD1,TRBV5-1,-,TRBJ1-2,ASSSGTANYGYT
-,TRBV7-3,-,TRBJ1-2,ASSLDNSYGYT
-,TRBV7-9,-,TRBJ2-7,ASSETGITYEQY
TRBD1,TRBV5-1,-,TRBJ2-1,ASSLRVGQGYNEQF
-,TRBV4-1,-,TRBJ1-4,ASSQGRATNEKLF
TRBD2,TRBV7-8,once,TRBJ2-7,ASSKTSGGTYEQY
TRBD2,TRBV5-1,once,TRBJ2-7,ASSPPSGGEVDEQY
TRBD1,TRBV7-2,-,TRBJ1-2,ASSPRTGTQYGYT
TRBD1,TRBV7-8,-,TRBJ1-2,ASSLGGQDYGYT
TRBD2,TRBV6-1,-,TRBJ2-5,ASSEVAGGRSDSPQY
TRBD2,TRBV15,-,-,ATSKGGEGTHEQY
TRBD2,TRBV6-1,-,TRBJ2-7,ASSETGGVSQY
TRBD2,TRBV7-2,-,TRBJ2-1,ASSFLGLGSYNEQF
-,TRBV7-9,-,TRBJ2-6,ASSLALGSGANVLT
-,TRBV11-2,few,TRBJ1-6,ASRKGQGLGSPLH
-,TRBV4-1,-,TRBJ2-4,ASSQGLPKNIQY
-,TRBV5-8,-,TRBJ1-3,ASSLVLSGNTIY
-,TRBV9,-,TRBJ2-5,ASSAGGRWGETQY
-,TRBV27,-,TRBJ2-7,ASSDRLNYEQY